This record looks at one T cell receptor (beta chain) sequence and its context. This CDR3 is 15 amino acids long. The germline V and J ends were trimmed by 0 bases and 4 bases, with 13 bases remaining between them. The V gene's germline CDR1 is SGHRS and CDR2 YFSETQ. Sequenced by immunoSEQ multiplex PCR; TCRdb stores in-frame clones only, minus some. The table shows tens of thousands of clones, with about 94% occurring only once. These data come from a study of cytomegalovirus exposure and HLA in healthy donors. This sequence originates from a man in his late teens or twenties in good health and CMV-seropositive. This chain joins TRBV5-1 and TRBJ2-5; D is uncertain. The source material was PBMCs. The CDR3 reads CASSLGSMRGETQYF. The CDR3, as DNA: TGCGCCAGCAGCTTGGGGTCGATGCGAGGAGAGACCCAGTACTTC.